Presented here are 22 T cell receptor beta chains from one specimen sequenced in a study of OX40 agonist ivuxolimab in advanced cancers. Clones were read by immunoSEQ multiplex PCR, and TCRdb kept only the in-frame ones, dropping some. Found here are roughly 82,000 clones, around four fifths of them singletons; the top ten hold 0.75% to 1%. The sample here was CD4+ or CD8+ T cells sorted from blood, taken in a trial of the OX40 agonist ivuxolimab. These receptors all stem from an adult with an advanced solid tumor such as melanoma, head and neck, liver or kidney cancer.

The chain employs TRBV18 and TRBJ2-2; D is unclear. This CDR3 has 15 residues. CDR1 KGHSH and CDR2 LQKENI come from the germline V gene. Trimming left V 6 bases short and J 0 bases short, with 11 bases between. CDR3: CASSSAAANTGELFF. The CDR3 region has the DNA TGTGCCAGCTCGTCTGCGGCAGCGAACACCGGGGAGCTGTTTTTT.

V gene TRBV5-6 combines with J gene TRBJ2-7, with 8 bases fitting TRBD2. The CDR3 contains 14 residues. With V trimmed by 4 bases and J by 0 bases, 3 bases remained unmatched. The germline V gene encodes CDR1 SGHDT and CDR2 YYEEEE. The CDR3 DNA follows: TGTGCCAGCAGCCTCGGGACTAGCTCCTACGAGCAGTACTTC. It encodes CASSLGTSSYEQYF.

V gene TRBV19 combines with J gene TRBJ1-5; 8 positions agree with TRBD1. The V gene's germline CDR1 is LNHDA and CDR2 SQIVND (reference sequence). The ends lost 7 bases at V and 7 bases at J; junction bases unmatched: 6. The CDR3 runs to 13 residues. The CDR3 DNA is TGTGCCAGTAATGACAGGGGAGGCCAGCCCCAGCATTTT. This encodes CASNDRGGQPQHF. The variable domain in full, with the rest retrieved from reference TRBV19 and TRBJ1-5, is DGGITQSPKYLFRKEGQNVTLSCEQNLNHDAMYWYRQDPGQGLRLIYYSQIVNDFQKGDIAEGYSVSREKKESFPLTVTSAQKNPTAFYLCASNDRGGQPQHFGDGTRLSIL.

The rearrangement uses TRBV30 and TRBJ2-7, with a possible D match to TRBD2 (6 bases). The CDR3 covers 14 residues. Trimming took 5 bases from V and 1 from J, leaving 15 bases between them. CDR1 is GTSNPN, CDR2 SVGIG, per germline (reference sequence). CDR3 sequence: CAWGFGGPSYEQYF. DNA for the CDR3: TGTGCCTGGGGGTTTGGAGGGCCGTCCTACGAGCAGTACTTC.

The rearrangement links TRBV4-1 to TRBJ2-7, with 9 positions matching TRBD1. Losses at the gene ends were 1 base for V and 2 bases for J; bases not matched to a gene: 6. This CDR3 spans 16 amino acids. CDR1 is MGHRA and CDR2 is YSYEKL in the germline V gene. This CDR3 is CASSQGGQGLAYEQYF. The DNA for the CDR3 is TGCGCCAGCAGCCAAGGGGGACAGGGTCTGGCCTACGAGCAGTACTTC.

The rearrangement links TRBV7-6 to TRBJ2-5, with 12 bases identical to TRBD2. The CDR3 loop spans 15 amino acids. The germline CDR1 and CDR2 sequences are SGHVS and FNYEAQ. V was clipped by 5 bases and J by 3 bases; unmatched bases: 4. For the CDR3, the DNA is TGTGCCAGCAGCGGACTAGCGGGAAAAAAAGAGACCCAGTACTTC. Translation: CASSGLAGKKETQYF. Variable domain in full (rest from reference TRBV7-6 and TRBJ2-5): GAGVSQSPRYKVTKRGQDVALRCDPISGHVSLYWYRQALGQGPEFLTYFNYEAQQDKSGLPNDRFSAERPEGSISTLTIQRTEQRDSAMYRCASSGLAGKKETQYFGPGTRLLVL.

The chain couples TRBV28 to TRBJ1-1; D gene unclear. V was trimmed by 3 bases and J by 1 base, leaving 9 bases between them. Germline CDR1 is MDHEN and CDR2 is SYDVKM. CDR3 length: 14 amino acids. This CDR3 is CASSFPQRNTEAFF. In nucleotides, the CDR3 is TGTGCCAGCAGTTTTCCGCAGCGGAACACTGAAGCTTTCTTT.

The J gene is TRBJ1-4, the V gene TRBV6-5; D is uncertain. In germline, CDR1 is MNHEY, CDR2 SVGAGI. This CDR3 is 15 amino acids long. V gave up 0 bases and J gave up 2 bases, with 7 bases separating them. The CDR3, as DNA: TGTGCCAGCAGTTACTCAGGGATCACTAATGAAAAACTGTTTTTT. Translating gives CASSYSGITNEKLFF.

This chain connects TRBV7-2 to TRBJ2-5; tentative D call: TRBD1 (5 bases). TRBJ2-7 explains the end of the DNA better; the J call may be wrong. Germline V gene data show CDR1 as SGHTA and CDR2 as FQGNSA. The CDR3 runs to 15 residues. The CDR3 bases are TGTGCCAGCAGCTTCTCCGAAGGGGCCTCCTACGAGCAGTACTTC. Translated, it gives CASSFSEGASYEQYF.

The chain uses TRBV18 and TRBJ1-6; 8 positions agree with TRBD1. V shed 6 bases and J 7 bases; nucleotides not matched to a gene: 5. Germline CDR1 KGHSH, CDR2 LQKENI. The CDR3 is 14 residues long. CDR3 coding DNA: TGTGCCAGCTCCCAAGGACAGGGAAATTCACCCCTCCACTTT. Its translation: CASSQGQGNSPLHF. Full variable domain (remainder filled in from reference TRBV18 and TRBJ1-6): NAGVMQNPRHLVRRRGQEARLRCSPMKGHSHVYWYRQLPEEGLKFMVYLQKENIIDESGMPKERFSAEFPKEGPSILRIQQVVRGDSAAYFCASSQGQGNSPLHFGNGTRLTVT.

The V call is TRBV18, the J call TRBJ2-1, with D possibly TRBD2 on 7 matching bases. In germline, CDR1 is KGHSH, CDR2 LQKENI. V shed 0 bases and J shed 4 bases, with 16 bases lying between them. The CDR3 contains 17 residues. The CDR3 spells CASSPPVSGGMYNEQFF. In DNA, the CDR3 is TGTGCCAGCTCACCACCGGTTTCGGGGGGCATGTACAATGAGCAGTTCTTC.

J is TRBJ1-1 and V is TRBV19; no reliable D call. This CDR3 has 15 amino acids. CDR1 LNHDA and CDR2 SQIVND come from the germline V gene (reference sequence). V lost 7 bases and J lost 3, with 18 bases in between. For the CDR3, the DNA is TGTGCCAGTACCCCTTTCGCGACTGGCGACACTGAAGCTTTCTTT. The encoded protein is CASTPFATGDTEAFF. Together with reference TRBV19 and TRBJ1-1, the CDR3 gives the full variable domain: DGGITQSPKYLFRKEGQNVTLSCEQNLNHDAMYWYRQDPGQGLRLIYYSQIVNDFQKGDIAEGYSVSREKKESFPLTVTSAQKNPTAFYLCASTPFATGDTEAFFGQGTRLTVV.

The chain couples TRBV19 to TRBJ1-6; perhaps TRBD1 as D (6 bases). The CDR3 extends over 15 amino acids. V was shortened by 6 bases and J by 0 bases, with 9 bases between the two germline ends. Germline assignment: CDR1 LNHDA and CDR2 SQIVND (reference sequence). The CDR3 loop reads CASSGQSSYNSPLHF. CDR3 coding DNA: TGTGCCAGTAGCGGACAGTCCTCCTATAATTCACCCCTCCACTTT.

This sequence joins TRBV5-6 and TRBJ1-2; 7 bases line up with TRBD1. The germline CDR1 and CDR2 sequences are SGHDT and YYEEEE. This CDR3 contains 13 residues. V shed 4 bases, J shed 2 bases, and the junction held 2 bases outside the gene matches. DNA for the CDR3: TGTGCCAGCAGCCCGACAGGGAACTATGGCTACACCTTC. This sequence encodes CASSPTGNYGYTF.

The rearrangement links TRBV5-4 to TRBJ2-3, with 7 nucleotides matching TRBD2. Germline trimming cut 5 bases from V and 1 base from J; bases unmatched to any gene: 7. Germline CDR1 is SGHNT and CDR2 is YYREEE (reference sequence). This CDR3 contains 15 residues. CDR3 in DNA: TGTGCCAGCAGGGCCAGCGGGACTCGCACAGATACGCAGTATTTT. It encodes CASRASGTRTDTQYF.

This chain joins TRBV11-2 and TRBJ2-5, with 10 bases matching TRBD2. CDR3 length: 15 amino acids. J lost 4 bases, V lost 3 bases, and 5 bases had no gene match. Germline V lookup: CDR1 SGHAT, CDR2 FQNNGV. Here the CDR3 reads CASSFETSGRETQYF. The CDR3 DNA reads TGTGCCAGCAGCTTCGAGACTAGCGGGCGAGAGACCCAGTACTTC. Looking up the rest from reference TRBV11-2 and TRBJ2-5 gives the full variable domain: EAGVAQSPRYKIIEKRQSVAFWCNPISGHATLYWYQQILGQGPKLLIQFQNNGVVDDSQLPKDRFSAERLKGVDSTLKIQPAKLEDSAVYLCASSFETSGRETQYFGPGTRLLVL.

A note on this clone: Other DNA sequences within the sample encode an identical CDR3. The chain couples TRBV14 to TRBJ1-6, with a possible D match to TRBD1 (5 bases). CDR3 size: 13 residues. The germline gives CDR1 SGHDN, CDR2 FVKESK. Trimming took off 4 bases at V and 11 bases at J, with 12 bases between the two ends. The CDR3 DNA follows: TGTGCCAGCAGCCTCGACGGGGCGGCACCCCTCCACTTT. Amino acids: CASSLDGAAPLHF.

This clone was seen only once. The CDR3 sequence: CASSYSNRGYEQYF. CDR3 in DNA: TGTGCCAGCAGTTACTCGAACAGGGGCTACGAGCAGTACTTC. The genes are TRBV6-5 and TRBJ2-5; 7 nucleotides agree with TRBD1. With the DNA end fitting TRBJ2-7 better, the J assignment may be wrong. Germline CDR1 reads MNHEY; CDR2 reads SVGAGI. The CDR3 runs 14 residues.

The rearrangement uses TRBV18 and TRBJ1-3, with 9 bases that match TRBD1. Germline-derived CDR1 and CDR2 are KGHSH and LQKENI. The ends lost 0 bases at V and 4 bases at J; junction bases unmatched: 4. This CDR3 has 16 residues. In DNA form, the CDR3 reads TGTGCCAGCTCACCACCGGGACAGGGCTCGGGAAACACCATATATTTT. Amino acid sequence: CASSPPGQGSGNTIYF.

The CDR3, as DNA: TGCGCCAGCAGCTTCGGGGGGGCAAATGAGCAGTTCTTC. The encoded protein is CASSFGGANEQFF. The chain carries TRBV5-1 and TRBJ2-1, with 8 bases matching TRBD2. Germline V gene lookup returns CDR1 SGHRS and CDR2 YFSETQ. The ends lost 2 bases at V and 7 bases at J; junction bases unmatched: 2. The CDR3 has 13 amino acids.

The chain uses TRBV6-1 and TRBJ1-4; 9 bases match TRBD1. V was clipped by 1 base and J by 7 bases; unmatched bases: 4. Per the germline V gene, CDR1 is MNHNS and CDR2 is SASEGT. The CDR3 contains 15 residues. The CDR3 here is CASSEVGTGFEKLFF. The CDR3 DNA follows: TGTGCCAGCAGTGAAGTCGGGACAGGGTTTGAAAAACTGTTTTTT.

This clone occurred once. The rearrangement links TRBV27 to TRBJ1-2; D is possibly TRBD1 (5 bases). The CDR3 sequence is 12 residues long. The germline V and J ends were trimmed by 6 bases and 8 bases, with 13 bases remaining between them. Germline loops: CDR1 MNHEY, CDR2 SMNVEV (reference sequence). CDR3 sequence reads: CASRRVAGGYTF. The DNA of the CDR3 is TGTGCCAGCAGACGGGTTGCAGGGGGCTACACCTTC.